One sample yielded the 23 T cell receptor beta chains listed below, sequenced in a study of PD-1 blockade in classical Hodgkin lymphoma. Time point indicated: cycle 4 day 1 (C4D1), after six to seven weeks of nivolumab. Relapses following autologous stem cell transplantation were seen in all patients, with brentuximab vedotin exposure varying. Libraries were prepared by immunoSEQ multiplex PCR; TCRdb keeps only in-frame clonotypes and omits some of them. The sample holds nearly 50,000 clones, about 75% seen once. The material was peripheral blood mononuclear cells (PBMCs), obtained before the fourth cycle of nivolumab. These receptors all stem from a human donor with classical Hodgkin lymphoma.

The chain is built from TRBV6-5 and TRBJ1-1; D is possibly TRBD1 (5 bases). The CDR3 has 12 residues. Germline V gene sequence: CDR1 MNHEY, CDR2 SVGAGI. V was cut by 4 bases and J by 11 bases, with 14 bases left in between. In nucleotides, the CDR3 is TGTGCCAGCAGTTTCTCTGGGACGAGCGCTTTCTTT. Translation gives CASSFSGTSAFF.

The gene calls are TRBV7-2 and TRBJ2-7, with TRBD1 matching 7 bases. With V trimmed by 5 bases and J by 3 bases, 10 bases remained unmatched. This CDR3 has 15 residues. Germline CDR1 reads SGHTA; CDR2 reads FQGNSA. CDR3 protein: CASSPAGGQHYEQYF. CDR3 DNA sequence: TGTGCCAGCAGCCCGGCAGGGGGACAGCACTACGAGCAGTACTTC.

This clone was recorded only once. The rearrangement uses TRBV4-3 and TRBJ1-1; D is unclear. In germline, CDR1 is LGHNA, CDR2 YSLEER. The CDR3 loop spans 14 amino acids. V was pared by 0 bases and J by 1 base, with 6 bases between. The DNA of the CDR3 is TGCGCCAGCAGCCAAGATAGACAGAACACTGAAGCTTTCTTT. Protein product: CASSQDRQNTEAFF.

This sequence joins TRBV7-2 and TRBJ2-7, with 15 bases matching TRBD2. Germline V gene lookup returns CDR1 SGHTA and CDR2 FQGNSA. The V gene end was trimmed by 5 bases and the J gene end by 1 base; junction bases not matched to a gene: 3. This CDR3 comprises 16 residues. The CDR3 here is CASSGTSGRFSYEQYF. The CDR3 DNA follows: TGTGCCAGCAGCGGGACTAGCGGGAGGTTTTCCTACGAGCAGTACTTC.

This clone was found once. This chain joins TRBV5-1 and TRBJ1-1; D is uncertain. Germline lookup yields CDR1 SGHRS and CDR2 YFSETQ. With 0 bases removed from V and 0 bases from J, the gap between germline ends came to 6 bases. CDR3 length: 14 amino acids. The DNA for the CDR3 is TGCGCCAGCAGCTTGGTCGGCCTGAACACTGAAGCTTTCTTT. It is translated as CASSLVGLNTEAFF. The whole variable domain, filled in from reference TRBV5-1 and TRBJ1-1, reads KAGVTQTPRYLIKTRGQQVTLSCSPISGHRSVSWYQQTPGQGLQFLFEYFSETQRNKGNFPGRFSGRQFSNSRSEMNVSTLELGDSALYLCASSLVGLNTEAFFGQGTRLTVV.

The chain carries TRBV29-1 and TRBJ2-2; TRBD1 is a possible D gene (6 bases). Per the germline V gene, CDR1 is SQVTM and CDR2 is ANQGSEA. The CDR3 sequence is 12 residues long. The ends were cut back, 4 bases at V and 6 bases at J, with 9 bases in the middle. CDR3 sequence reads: CSVVRGAGELFF. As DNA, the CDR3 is TGCAGCGTTGTCAGGGGCGCCGGGGAGCTGTTTTTT.

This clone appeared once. The DNA for the CDR3 is TGTGCCAGCAGTTCAGAGCGCGTTGACAATGAGCAGTTCTTC. The encoded protein is CASSSERVDNEQFF. This sequence joins TRBV6-1 and TRBJ2-1; D gene uncertain. The CDR3 covers 14 residues. Germline CDR1 MNHNS, CDR2 SASEGT. Trimming stripped 5 bases from V and 5 bases from J, with 13 bases between.

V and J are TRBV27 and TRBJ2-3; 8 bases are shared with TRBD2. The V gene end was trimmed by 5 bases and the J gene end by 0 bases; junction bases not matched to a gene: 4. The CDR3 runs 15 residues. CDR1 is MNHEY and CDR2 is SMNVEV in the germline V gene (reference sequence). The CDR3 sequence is CASSQGTSSTDTQYF. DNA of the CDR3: TGTGCCAGCAGTCAAGGGACTAGTAGCACAGATACGCAGTATTTT.

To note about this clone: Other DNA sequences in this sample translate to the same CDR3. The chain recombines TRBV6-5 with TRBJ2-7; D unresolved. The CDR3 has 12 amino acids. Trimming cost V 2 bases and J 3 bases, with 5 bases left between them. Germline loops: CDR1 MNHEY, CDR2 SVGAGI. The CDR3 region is CASSYSRYEQYF. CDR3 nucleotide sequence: TGTGCCAGCAGTTACAGCCGCTACGAGCAGTACTTC.

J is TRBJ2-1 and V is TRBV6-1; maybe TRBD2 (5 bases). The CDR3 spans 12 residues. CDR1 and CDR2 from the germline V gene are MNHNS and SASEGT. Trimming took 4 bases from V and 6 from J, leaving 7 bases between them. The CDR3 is CASSGEGNEQFF. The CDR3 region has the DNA TGTGCCAGCAGTGGAGAGGGCAATGAGCAGTTCTTC.

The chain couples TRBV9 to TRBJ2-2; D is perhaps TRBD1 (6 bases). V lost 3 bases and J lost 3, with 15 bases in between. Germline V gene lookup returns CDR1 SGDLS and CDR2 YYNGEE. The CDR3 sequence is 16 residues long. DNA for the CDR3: TGTGCCAGCAGCGCCAGGACAGCACCATACACCGGGGAGCTGTTTTTT. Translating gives CASSARTAPYTGELFF.

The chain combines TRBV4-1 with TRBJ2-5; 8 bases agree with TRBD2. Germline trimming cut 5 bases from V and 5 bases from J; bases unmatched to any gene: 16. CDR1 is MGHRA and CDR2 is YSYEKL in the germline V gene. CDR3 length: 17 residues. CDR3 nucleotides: TGCGCCAGCAGCACACGATTAGCGGGAAGTTCGCGGGAGACCCAGTACTTC. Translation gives CASSTRLAGSSRETQYF.

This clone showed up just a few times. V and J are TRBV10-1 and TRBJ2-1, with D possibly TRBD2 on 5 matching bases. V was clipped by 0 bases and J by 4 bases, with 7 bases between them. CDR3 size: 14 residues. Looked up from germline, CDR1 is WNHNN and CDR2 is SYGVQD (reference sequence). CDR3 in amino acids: CASSESRLYNEQFF. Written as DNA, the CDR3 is TGCGCCAGCAGTGAGTCAAGACTATACAATGAGCAGTTCTTC.

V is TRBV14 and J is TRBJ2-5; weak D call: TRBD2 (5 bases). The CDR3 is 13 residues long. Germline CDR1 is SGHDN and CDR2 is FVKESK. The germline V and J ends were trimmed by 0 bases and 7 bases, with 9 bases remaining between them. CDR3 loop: CASSQDRTGTQYF. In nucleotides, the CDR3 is TGTGCCAGCAGCCAAGACAGGACTGGGACCCAGTACTTC.

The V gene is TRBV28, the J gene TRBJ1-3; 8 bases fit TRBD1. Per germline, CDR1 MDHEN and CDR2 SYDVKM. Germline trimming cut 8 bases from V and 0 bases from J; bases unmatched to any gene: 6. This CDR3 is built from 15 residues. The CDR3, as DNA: TGTGCCAGCCATAACAGGGGGGACTCTGGAAACACCATATATTTT. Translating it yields CASHNRGDSGNTIYF.

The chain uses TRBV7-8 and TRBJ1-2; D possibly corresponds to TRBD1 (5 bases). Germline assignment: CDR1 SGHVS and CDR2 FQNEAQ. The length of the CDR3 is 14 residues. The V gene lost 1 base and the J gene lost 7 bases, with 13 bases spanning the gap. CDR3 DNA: TGTGCCAGCAGCTTAGTACAGGCGGTGGGTGGCTACACCTTC. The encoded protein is CASSLVQAVGGYTF.

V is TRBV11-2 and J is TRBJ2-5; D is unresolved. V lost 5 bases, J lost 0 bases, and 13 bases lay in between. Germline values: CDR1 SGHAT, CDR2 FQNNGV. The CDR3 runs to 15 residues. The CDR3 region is CASSHVLRYQETQYF. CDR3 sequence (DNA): TGTGCCAGCAGCCATGTTTTGAGGTACCAAGAGACCCAGTACTTC.

This chain's CDR3 is CASSQGPPPETQYF. The CDR3 DNA sequence: TGTGCCAGCAGCCAGGGACCGCCCCCGGAGACCCAGTACTTC. This chain joins TRBV7-2 and TRBJ2-5; perhaps D is TRBD1 or TRBD2 (5 bases each). The CDR3 length is 14 residues. Germline V gene sequence: CDR1 SGHTA, CDR2 FQGNSA. Trimming removed 5 bases at V and 5 bases at J, with 15 bases between. Based on the CDR3 plus reference TRBV7-2 and TRBJ2-5, the full variable domain is GAGVSQSPSNKVTEKGKDVELRCDPISGHTALYWYRQSLGQGLEFLIYFQGNSAPDKSGLPSDRFSAERTGGSVSTLTIQRTQQEDSAVYLCASSQGPPPETQYFGPGTRLLVL.

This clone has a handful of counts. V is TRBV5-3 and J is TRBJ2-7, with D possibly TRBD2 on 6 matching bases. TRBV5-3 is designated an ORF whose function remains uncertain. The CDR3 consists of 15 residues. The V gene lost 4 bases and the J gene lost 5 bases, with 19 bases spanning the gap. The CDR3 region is CARSENSGEANEQYF. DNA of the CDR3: TGTGCCAGAAGCGAGAATAGCGGTGAGGCGAACGAGCAGTACTTC.

CDR3 amino acids: CASSKYRGRNTEAFF. Here the CDR3 DNA reads TGTGCCAGTAGTAAATACCGGGGGAGGAACACTGAAGCTTTCTTT. The chain links TRBV19 to TRBJ1-1, with D maybe TRBD1 (5 bases). CDR1 is LNHDA, CDR2 SQIVND, per germline (reference sequence). This CDR3 region has 15 residues. Trimming cost V 4 bases and J 1 base, with 13 bases left between them. Complete variable domain (other parts from reference TRBV19 and TRBJ1-1): DGGITQSPKYLFRKEGQNVTLSCEQNLNHDAMYWYRQDPGQGLRLIYYSQIVNDFQKGDIAEGYSVSREKKESFPLTVTSAQKNPTAFYLCASSKYRGRNTEAFFGQGTRLTVV.

The DNA of the CDR3 is TGTGCCAGCAGCCCCGGGACAGGAGATAATGAAAAACTGTTTTTT. Its translation: CASSPGTGDNEKLFF. V and J are TRBV7-6 and TRBJ1-4, with 8 bases fitting TRBD1. This CDR3 contains 15 residues. CDR1 and CDR2 from the germline V gene are SGHVS and FNYEAQ. Germline trimming cut 5 bases from V and 4 bases from J; bases unmatched to any gene: 6.

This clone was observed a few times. CDR3 loop: CASSIDYRYGYTF. As DNA, the CDR3 is TGTGCCAGTAGTATAGATTACAGATATGGCTACACCTTC. The J gene is TRBJ1-2, the V gene TRBV19; D call uncertain. Germline-derived CDR1 and CDR2 are LNHDA and SQIVND (reference sequence). V lost 0 bases and J lost 5, with 7 bases in between. This CDR3 contains 13 residues.

The CDR3 coding sequence is TGTGCCAGCGGGGGATGGGGAGTCTACGAGCAGTACTTC. It translates to CASGGWGVYEQYF. The rearrangement uses TRBV2 and TRBJ2-7; either TRBD1 or TRBD2 may supply D (5 bases each). The germline V gene has CDR1 SNHLY and CDR2 FYNNEI. The CDR3 extends over 13 amino acids. V was cut by 8 bases and J by 3 bases, with 14 bases left in between.